A selection of T cell receptor beta chains follows, all from one sample in a study of cytomegalovirus exposure and HLA in healthy donors. TCRdb's copy holds only in-frame clones and misses some; the assay was immunoSEQ multiplex PCR. The sample lists 150,000 to 200,000 clones, 80% to 90% occurring once. The specimen was PBMCs. These receptors all come from a woman younger than 30 in good health and CMV-seronegative. The CDR3 runs from the conserved cysteine through the conserved F or W. Fields, in order: CDR3 length, J gene, clone size, V gene, D gene, CDR3 DNA, CDR3 protein. A D gene is named only where the DNA matches it firmly. Clone size is stated in some rows and not others, as once, few, many or a class when expanded.

17 TRBJ2-3 - TRBV4-3 - TGCGCCAGCAGCCAAGGAGGGCGCGGGATAGGCACAGATACGCAGTATTTT CASSQGGRGIGTDTQYF
14 TRBJ2-3 - TRBV5-1 - TGCGCCAGCAGCTTGGAATCTCCGACAGATACGCAGTATTTT CASSLESPTDTQYF
14 TRBJ1-5 - TRBV29-1 TRBD1 TGCAGCGTTGGGGAGGCAGGGGGACAGCAGCCCCAGCATTTT CSVGEAGGQQPQHF
13 TRBJ2-5 - TRBV6-1 TRBD2 TGTGCCAGCTCACGGACTAGCCAAGAGACCCAGTACTTC CASSRTSQETQYF
13 TRBJ1-2 - TRBV4-3 - TGCGCCAGCACCACAATCGGGGACTATGGCTACACCTTC CASTTIGDYGYTF
13 TRBJ1-1 - TRBV19 TRBD1 TGTGCCGTAAGGGACAGCGATGGCACTGAAGCTTTCTTT CAVRDSDGTEAFF
16 TRBJ1-2 - TRBV5-1 - TGCGCCAGCAGCTTGCGGGGGAACTATGGGAACTATGGCTACACCTTC CASSLRGNYGNYGYTF
16 TRBJ2-7 - TRBV15 TRBD1 TGTGCCACCAGCAGAGGTCATACCGGACAGGGCGACGAGCAGTACTTC CATSRGHTGQGDEQYF
14 TRBJ2-3 few TRBV6-4 TRBD1 TGTGCCAGCAGGGGACAGGGGACCACAGATACGCAGTATTTT CASRGQGTTDTQYF
13 TRBJ1-2 - TRBV7-2 TRBD1 TGTGCCAGCAGCTTCATACAGGGGTATGGCTACACCTTC CASSFIQGYGYTF
15 TRBJ2-1 - TRBV10-3 - TGTGCCATCAGTGAGAGAGGAGGGACGGCGAATGAGCAGTTCTTC CAISERGGTANEQFF
14 TRBJ2-1 - TRBV30 - TGTGCCTGGAGTTGGAGGGGGGGGGACAATGAGCAGTTCTTC CAWSWRGGDNEQFF
15 TRBJ1-1 - TRBV5-1 TRBD1 TGCGCCAGCAGCTTACAGGGGGCGAAGAACACTGAAGCTTTCTTT CASSLQGAKNTEAFF
15 TRBJ2-7 - TRBV4-1 TRBD1 TGCGCCAGCAGCGCCCGACAGGGGATCGGCTACGAGCAGTACTTC CASSARQGIGYEQYF
13 TRBJ2-7 - TRBV6-1 TRBD2 TGTGCCAGCAGGGTGGGACTAACCTACGAGCAGTACTTC CASRVGLTYEQYF
13 TRBJ2-7 - TRBV2 - TGTGCCAGCAGTCCGGGAGTGCAATACGAGCAGTACTTC CASSPGVQYEQYF
17 TRBJ1-2 - TRBV27 TRBD1 TGTGCCAGCAGTTTATCGCGGGACAGGAGTCCCAACTATGGCTACACCTTC CASSLSRDRSPNYGYTF
19 TRBJ2-3 - TRBV4-1 TRBD2 TGCGCCAGCAGCCGAATACTAGCGGGGGGGCCCTCCCCACAAGATACGCAGTATTTT CASSRILAGGPSPQDTQYF
15 TRBJ2-5 once TRBV2 - TGTGCCAGCAGGGCAGGGGATCTATCCCAAGAGACCCAGTACTTC CASRAGDLSQETQYF
13 TRBJ1-1 once TRBV19 - TGTGCCAGTAGTATGACAGTGAACACTGAAGCTTTCTTT CASSMTVNTEAFF
16 TRBJ2-3 - TRBV21-1 - TGTGCCAGCAGCAAAGGGACTAGCGGCAACACAGATACGCAGTATTTT CASSKGTSGNTDTQYF
14 TRBJ2-2 - TRBV6-5 TRBD1 TGTGCCAGCAGTCGGGACAGGGACACCGGGGAGCTGTTTTTT CASSRDRDTGELFF
16 TRBJ1-2 once TRBV27 TRBD1 TGTGCCAGCAGTTTGAGGACAGGGGGCACCTATGGCGGCTACACCTTC CASSLRTGGTYGGYTF
14 TRBJ2-1 - TRBV6-6 TRBD2 TGTGCCAGCAGACCTGGACTAGCGGCCAATGAGCAGTTCTTC CASRPGLAANEQFF
14 TRBJ2-1 - TRBV5-1 - TGCGCCAGCAGCTTCGGCGGTTTACGGAATGAGCAGTTCTTC CASSFGGLRNEQFF
13 TRBJ1-1 - TRBV10-3 TRBD1 TGTGCCATCAGCGGGGACAGGTTGGGGGAAGCTTTCTTT CAISGDRLGEAFF
13 TRBJ1-2 - TRBV7-9 - TGTGCCAGCACCGCCTCGGGGAACTATGGCTACACCTTC CASTASGNYGYTF
17 TRBJ2-5 - TRBV7-9 TRBD2 TGTGCCAGCAGCTTAGCTGGGACTAGCGGGGGGCAAGAGACCCAGTACTTC CASSLAGTSGGQETQYF
14 TRBJ1-1 - TRBV14 - TGTGCCAGCACCCGGGGATCCACCATATCTGAAGCTTTCTTT CASTRGSTISEAFF
15 TRBJ2-7 - TRBV12-5 - TGTGCTAGTGGTTTGGTACAAGGAGGGCCTACGAAGCAGTACTTC CASGLVQGGPTKQYF
15 TRBJ2-1 - TRBV7-2 TRBD2 TGTGCCAGCAGCCCAGGGACTAGCGGGGGCGATGAGCAGTTCTTC CASSPGTSGGDEQFF
15 TRBJ2-5 - TRBV5-1 TRBD2 TGCGCCAGCAGCTTAACCCGCGGGGGGGAAGAGACCCAGTACTTC CASSLTRGGEETQYF
15 TRBJ2-7 - TRBV18 TRBD1 TGTGCCAGCTCACGACGCCGGGAAGGGGGCGACGAGCAGTACTTC CASSRRREGGDEQYF
14 TRBJ1-1 - TRBV13 - TGTGCCAGCAGCTCCCTAGGCGGCCGGACTGAAGCTTTCTTT CASSSLGGRTEAFF
13 TRBJ2-5 few TRBV6-6 TRBD1 TGTGCCAGCAGCCACGATCTACGAGACAGGGGCCACTTC CASSHDLRDRGHF
16 TRBJ2-3 - TRBV9 TRBD2 TGTGCCAGCAGCGAGGGACTAGCGGGGACCACAGATACGCAGTATTTT CASSEGLAGTTDTQYF
13 TRBJ2-7 - TRBV14 - TGTGCCAGCAGCCAAGGGCTTACCTACGAGCAGTACTTC CASSQGLTYEQYF
14 TRBJ2-7 - TRBV7-2 - TGTGCCAGCAGCGTTGGTTCGAGCTCCTACGAGCAGTACTTC CASSVGSSSYEQYF